This record looks at one T cell receptor (beta chain) sequence and its context. The CDR3 runs 20 residues. V was pared by 0 bases and J by 3 bases, with 27 bases between. Germline V gives CDR1 MNHNS, CDR2 SASEGT. The data were taken from a study of shared T cell receptors in the human thymus. Produced via immunoSEQ multiplex PCR; TCRdb's table is partial and in-frame only. Of 650,000 to 950,000 clones detected, roughly 85% appear once; the ten largest clones hold 0.008% to 0.011%. These sequences were also reported in another study, on human thymus T cells. This second report adds: Thymic repertoires overlap heavily among unrelated individuals, related research has reported.

This receptor was obtained from a girl less than two years old with a congenital heart defect. J is TRBJ2-7 and V is TRBV6-1; possible D gene TRBD1, 6 bases. The sample was thymocytes. The chain's CDR3 is CASSEAIEGVQGLGYYEQYF. The CDR3 coding sequence is TGTGCCAGCAGTGAAGCTATAGAGGGGGTTCAAGGGTTGGGCTACTACGAGCAGTACTTC.